The 15 T cell receptor beta chains given below trace back to one sample, sequenced in a study of T cells in Graves' hyperthyroidism and ophthalmopathy. RNA transcripts gave rise to amplified TCR beta CDR3 regions. Initially, a first-round RT-PCR of the TCR CDR3 employed the HTBI primer set. TCRdb used MiXCR to reprocess the multiplex PCR reads, holding one entry per CDR3 protein. The data show about 110,000 distinct CDR3 sequences, about 17% seen once. The sample taken for sequencing was blood. These receptors all stem from a woman aged 45-59 years with Graves' hyperthyroidism.

This clonotype has more than one count but fewer than ten. The chain is built from TRBV5-4 and TRBJ2-1, with D hard to call. Germline assignment: CDR1 SGHNT and CDR2 YYREEE (reference sequence). This CDR3 region has 13 residues. V was pared by 0 bases and J by 7 bases, with 8 bases between. The CDR3 loop is CASSLVGRNEQFF. The CDR3, as DNA: TGTGCCAGCAGCTTGGTAGGGCGTAATGAGCAGTTCTTC.

At least ten counts were recorded for this clonotype. The genes are TRBV6-2 or TRBV6-3 and TRBJ2-1; D gene unclear. CDR1 is MNHEY and CDR2 is SVGEGT in the germline V gene. The CDR3 runs to 14 residues. The ends were cut back, 0 bases at V and 6 bases at J, with 9 bases in the middle. CDR3: CASSYSRNSNEQFF. DNA for the CDR3: TGTGCCAGCAGTTACTCTCGGAATTCCAATGAGCAGTTCTTC.

The V gene is TRBV4-1, the J gene TRBJ2-1; 14 bases align to TRBD2. V lost 1 base and J lost 0; bases outside the gene matches: 5. Per germline, CDR1 MGHRA and CDR2 YSYEKL. This CDR3 has 19 residues. CDR3 amino acids: CASSQGTSGRRSSYNEQFF. In nucleotides, the CDR3 is TGCGCCAGCAGCCAAGGGACTAGCGGGAGGAGGAGCTCCTACAATGAGCAGTTCTTC.

In this sample, this clonotype turned up many times. The V and J genes are TRBV20-1 and TRBJ2-5; D assignment may be TRBD1 or TRBD2 (5 bases each). The CDR3 contains 14 residues. CDR1 and CDR2 (germline): DFQATT, SNEGSKA (reference sequence). V lost 6 bases and J lost 2, with 16 bases in between. The CDR3 DNA sequence: TGCAGTGCCACCGGAACAGGAGGTCAAGAGACCCAGTACTTC. As protein: CSATGTGGQETQYF.

This clonotype was counted ten times or more. V is TRBV7-2 and J is TRBJ2-7; D unresolved. V lost 5 bases to trimming and J lost 0 bases, with 17 bases between them. Germline V gene sequence: CDR1 SGHTA, CDR2 FQGNSA. The CDR3 totals 16 residues. In DNA, the CDR3 is TGTGCCAGCAGCCTCGTTCATGCTAGGAGCTCCTACGAGCAGTACTTC. Its protein is CASSLVHARSSYEQYF.

The CDR3 sequence is CASSLGPLSGADTDTQYF. DNA of the CDR3: TGTGCCAGCAGTTTGGGCCCGTTAAGCGGGGCCGACACAGATACGCAGTATTTT. V and J are TRBV27 and TRBJ2-3; TRBD2 matches at 7 bases. The CDR3 has 18 amino acids. Unmatched junction bases numbered 14, after V lost 3 bases and J lost 2 bases. Germline lookup yields CDR1 MNHEY and CDR2 SMNVEV (reference sequence).

This clonotype came up many times. The rearrangement joins TRBV5-5 to TRBJ2-1, with D tentatively TRBD2 (6 bases). Germline loops: CDR1 SGHKS, CDR2 YYEKEE (reference sequence). This CDR3 comprises 14 residues. V shed 5 bases and J shed 7 bases, with 16 bases lying between them. CDR3 residues: CASRVAVGWNEQFF. For the CDR3, the DNA is TGTGCCAGCAGGGTAGCGGTGGGGTGGAATGAGCAGTTCTTC.

This clonotype has only a few counts. The rearrangement uses TRBV6-1 and TRBJ2-1; D may be TRBD2 (5 bases). The V end lost 8 bases, the J end lost 3 bases, and 11 bases lay between the germline ends. The CDR3 consists of 13 residues. The V gene's germline CDR1 is MNHNS and CDR2 SASEGT. In DNA, the CDR3 is TGTGCCAGCCAAAAGCGGAACTACAATGAGCAGTTCTTC. Translation gives CASQKRNYNEQFF.

At least ten counts were recorded for this clonotype. V gene TRBV29-1 combines with J gene TRBJ2-1; 8 nucleotides align to TRBD2. The CDR3 is 13 amino acids. CDR1 and CDR2 (germline): SQVTM, ANQGSEA. The CDR3 nucleotides are TGCAGTGTAGCGGGACCCACCTACAATGAGCAGTTCTTC. As protein: CSVAGPTYNEQFF.

The table lists this clonotype with a few counts. The genes are TRBV29-1 and TRBJ2-2; D might be TRBD1 (6 bases). V was clipped by 6 bases and J by 3 bases, with 11 bases between them. The CDR3 has 13 residues. The germline CDR1 and CDR2 sequences are SQVTM and ANQGSEA. CDR3 protein: CSVGAGDTGELFF. CDR3 bases: TGCAGCGTCGGAGCAGGGGACACCGGGGAGCTGTTTTTT.

This clonotype was observed many times. V is TRBV7-9 and J is TRBJ2-5; 10 nucleotides agree with TRBD2. Germline assignment: CDR1 SEHNR and CDR2 FQNEAQ (reference sequence). J gave up 4 bases and V 5 bases, and 7 bases lay outside the gene matches. This CDR3 has 15 residues. The CDR3 DNA reads as TGTGCCAGCAGCCAAGCGGCTAGCGGGAGAGAGACCCAGTACTTC. The encoded protein is CASSQAASGRETQYF.

This clonotype is medium-sized by share. The V call is TRBV28, the J call TRBJ1-1, with D possibly being TRBD1 (5 bases). CDR3 size: 14 residues. Germline V lookup: CDR1 MDHEN, CDR2 SYDVKM. Trimming took 2 bases from V and 4 from J, leaving 11 bases between them. CDR3 DNA sequence: TGTGCCAGCAGTTTAACAGGCTGGAGCACTGAAGCTTTCTTT. Translated: CASSLTGWSTEAFF.

V gene TRBV13 combines with J gene TRBJ1-4; no reliable D call. The ends were cut back, 6 bases at V and 8 bases at J, with 13 bases in the middle. The CDR3 consists of 13 residues. CDR1 PRHDT and CDR2 FYEKMQ come from the germline V gene (reference sequence). The CDR3 DNA reads TGTGCCAGCAGTTTAAGTGGGATAGAAAAACTGTTTTTT. Translating gives CASSLSGIEKLFF.

This clonotype was detected ten times or more. The V gene is TRBV20-1, the J gene TRBJ1-1; possibly TRBD1 for D (5 bases). Germline CDR1 DFQATT, CDR2 SNEGSKA (reference sequence). Trimming removed 1 base at V and 1 base at J, with 16 bases between. This CDR3 has 16 residues. The DNA for the CDR3 is TGCAGTGCTAGAGCCCTCCTTATGACAGAGAACACTGAAGCTTTCTTT. Translating gives CSARALLMTENTEAFF.

This clonotype came up many times. The V gene is TRBV6-1, the J gene TRBJ2-6; D may be TRBD1 (5 bases). CDR1 and CDR2 (germline): MNHNS, SASEGT. The CDR3 loop spans 17 amino acids. Trimming shortened V by 5 bases and J by 2 bases, and 16 bases separated the two germline ends. This CDR3 is CASSYGNQGAGANVLTF. In nucleotides, the CDR3 is TGTGCCAGCAGTTACGGTAACCAAGGGGCTGGGGCCAACGTCCTGACTTTC.